The T cell receptor beta chain under discussion was sequenced for a study of cytomegalovirus exposure and HLA in healthy donors. Regarding the study as a whole: V- and J-gene trimming of TCR beta was linked (in a later analysis) to a missense DCLRE1C variant. Later, an analysis found that common viral pathogens appeared to be linked with several of the most significant clusters.

The J segment lost 4 bases and the V segment lost 4 bases, leaving 7 bases of the junction unmatched. The CDR3 covers 15 residues. Germline CDR1 SGHTA, CDR2 FQGTGA. As to this clone: The antigen is undetermined.

It was with 60 Vbeta and 13 Jbeta primers that the PCR ran. Only in-frame clones appear in the TCRdb table, and some are missing; sequencing was by immunoSEQ multiplex PCR. This sample yields about 93,000 clones, of which just over 75% are seen a single time; approximately 0.56% belongs to the top ten. The TCR originated in a man aged 25-40 years in good health and CMV-seronegative. The chain joins TRBV7-3 to TRBJ2-1; 7 bases align to TRBD1. Sequences were obtained from PBMCs. The CDR3 sequence is CASSSTGTEYNEQFF. CDR3 nucleotide sequence: TGTGCCAGCAGCTCTACCGGGACAGAGTACAATGAGCAGTTCTTC.